Listed below are T cell receptor beta chains from one sample, sequenced in a study of T cells in Graves' hyperthyroidism and ophthalmopathy. TCRdb processed the multiplex PCR reads anew with MiXCR; each CDR3 protein has one entry. Found here are roughly 700,000 distinct CDR3 sequences, roughly 17% of them singletons; the top ten hold roughly a sixth. Sequenced material: blood. Receptors were obtained from a middle-aged man with Graves' hyperthyroidism. Each CDR3 is given with its conserved first and last residue. Fields, in order: CDR3 length, J gene, clone size, V gene, CDR3 protein. The size field is filled for only some rows; it gives once, few, many or a size class.

14 TRBJ1-1 . TRBV7-9 CASSLANTNTEAFF
15 TRBJ1-1 . TRBV13 CASSRGGEVNTEAFF
15 TRBJ1-2 . TRBV4-2 CASSQDRDRGHGYTF
17 TRBJ2-2 few TRBV14 CASSQDTGLTNTGELFF
15 TRBJ2-2 few TRBV18 CASSPNRDNTGELFF
14 TRBJ1-5 . TRBV10-2 CASSESIGLGPQHF
16 TRBJ2-3 . TRBV20-1 CSAENGLAGFTDTQYF
14 TRBJ2-7 many TRBV28 CASSLTGLSYEQYF
14 TRBJ1-1 . TRBV28 CASTLAGSGTEAFF
10 TRBJ1-1 . TRBV19 CASGDAEAFF
15 TRBJ2-7 many TRBV28 CASTLSGTGIREQYF
14 TRBJ2-1 many TRBV28 CASSPRETYNEQFF
15 TRBJ2-7 many TRBV20-1 CSAMTSGGFSYEQYF
14 TRBJ1-2 . TRBV6-9 CASSSLQGLSGYTF
19 TRBJ2-1 . TRBV3-1 CASSRGLAGVGAFYNEQFF
12 TRBJ1-1 few TRBV29-1 CSVERRAYEAFF
17 TRBJ1-6 many TRBV10-3 CAISELGGSTYNSPLHF
14 TRBJ2-2 . TRBV10-3 CASKGLADTGELFF
16 TRBJ2-3 many TRBV7-3 CASSPTRERGTDTQYF
14 TRBJ2-2 . TRBV6-2/TRBV6-3 CASSYSLGTGELFF
15 TRBJ2-7 few TRBV14 CASSQTAGGWSEQYF
15 TRBJ2-4 few TRBV29-1 CSVEAGRIGKNIQYF
13 TRBJ1-1 . TRBV6-1 CASRTVQGFEAFF
15 TRBJ2-5 many TRBV6-6 CASSYSRLTGETQYF
13 TRBJ2-1 few TRBV5-5 CASSFTTANEQFF
14 TRBJ1-1 few TRBV5-6 CASSRHSMNTEAFF
14 TRBJ2-7 many TRBV9 CASSVDLGVYEQYF
17 TRBJ2-5 many TRBV11-2 CASSLAGLAEYQETQYF
14 TRBJ1-6 many TRBV15 CATSRDTGSSPLHF
15 TRBJ2-3 . TRBV2 CASSEVGVSTDTQYF
15 TRBJ1-1 once TRBV2 CASSDLSGLGSEAFF
14 TRBJ1-2 . TRBV6-2/TRBV6-3 CASSYSEGGYGYTF
14 TRBJ2-5 few TRBV27 CASRLGLAEETQYF
13 TRBJ1-1 many TRBV9 CASSVGGRTEAFF
13 TRBJ2-5 many TRBV11-2 CASSHTGQETQYF
16 TRBJ1-2 . TRBV12-3/TRBV12-4 CASSDRGPPIRYGYTF
15 TRBJ1-5 many TRBV5-1 CASSFSGTGGQPQHF
15 TRBJ2-1 many TRBV11-2 CASSFSGSGNNEQFF
15 TRBJ2-3 . TRBV28 CASNRRDYTTDTQYF
16 TRBJ2-3 many TRBV20-1 CSARDGWTGPTDTQYF
15 TRBJ2-7 . TRBV7-3 CASSLGGASPGEQYF
18 TRBJ2-3 . TRBV4-1 CASSQLGPWAGVTDTQYF
15 TRBJ1-5 . TRBV5-1 CASSLMGQENQPQHF
14 TRBJ1-5 few TRBV6-2/TRBV6-3 CASSYGAGDQPQHF
18 TRBJ1-5 . TRBV28 CASSLFYLGVDGNQPQHF
15 TRBJ2-7 few TRBV30 CAWSPTRRFSYEQYF
16 TRBJ2-7 . TRBV19 CASSVSWDQRYYEQYF
15 TRBJ1-5 many TRBV6-2/TRBV6-3 CASSPDRGQAQPQHF